This TCR delta chain was captured in a study of human gamma delta and Vdelta1 T cells. Study-wide results and limits: Delta One T cells were reportedly polyclonal and broadly cytotoxic against acute myeloid leukemia.

Germline-derived CDR1 and CDR2 are TSWWSYY and QGS. The CDR3 is 19 amino acids. The germline V and J ends were trimmed by 2 bases and 0 bases, with 22 bases remaining between them. This clone has only a few counts. No antigen is known for it. TCRdb redid the clone calls on the PCR reads with CATT. The sample lists around 13,000 delta-chain clones, about half seen once, with 1.5% in the top ten. Specimen: Vdelta1 gamma-delta T cells from blood grown in culture (DOT cells). This TCR came from a human donor in good health. The rearrangement joins TRDV1 to TRDJ1, with no clear D. CDR3 DNA sequence: TGTGCTCTTGGGGAAGGTACTGCGAACCCCCTCGGGGACACCGATAAACTCATCTTT. Its translation is CALGEGTANPLGDTDKLIF.